This T cell receptor (beta chain) was identified in a study of cytomegalovirus exposure and HLA in healthy donors. Study-wide results and caveats: Looking again later, the authors saw that most CMV-associated TCR beta chains seemed HLA-restricted.

There are 14 residues in the CDR3. The V end lost 6 bases, the J end lost 2 bases, and 11 bases lay between the germline ends. The germline V gene has CDR1 SNHLY and CDR2 FYNNEI. The study ran its PCR with 60 Vbeta and 13 Jbeta primers. Profiling relied on immunoSEQ multiplex PCR, and the TCRdb table lists in-frame clones only, not all of them. The sample has fewer than 100,000 clones; about 78% are singletons. A note on this clone: Its specificity is unknown.

The chain combines TRBV2 with TRBJ1-5; unclear D gene. The clonotype comes from a man between 35 and 55 years old in good health and CMV-seronegative. Specimen: PBMCs. CDR3 residues: CASRGGWGNQPQHF. The CDR3 region has the DNA TGTGCCAGCAGGGGCGGGTGGGGCAATCAGCCCCAGCATTTT.